Listed below are T cell receptor beta chains from one sample, sequenced in a study of cytomegalovirus exposure and HLA in healthy donors. The repertoire was sequenced with immunoSEQ multiplex PCR; TCRdb's copy has only in-frame clones and lacks some. The sample records 130,000 or so clones, 81% being singletons. Material for sequencing was PBMCs. These receptors were taken from a young man in good health and CMV-seronegative. CDR3s include the opening cysteine and the closing phenylalanine or tryptophan. Fields, in order: J gene, D gene, clone size, V gene, CDR3 protein, CDR3 DNA. A D gene is named only where the DNA matches it firmly. Not all rows give a size; the values are once, few, many and, for expanded clones, a class.

TRBJ1-1 | NA | NA | TRBV6-5 | CASSRTEGWTEAFF | TGTGCCAGCAGCAGGACTGAAGGTTGGACTGAAGCTTTCTTT
TRBJ1-1 | NA | NA | TRBV19 | CASSIYRRNTEAFF | TGTGCCAGTAGTATCTACAGGAGGAACACTGAAGCTTTCTTT
TRBJ1-1 | TRBD1 | few | TRBV9 | CASSMGTGLITEAFF | TGTGCCAGCAGCATGGGGACAGGGTTAATCACTGAAGCTTTCTTT
TRBJ1-6 | NA | NA | TRBV5-5 | CASSTAWDTLYNSPLHF | TGTGCCAGCAGCACCGCCTGGGACACCCTCTATAATTCACCCCTCCACTTT
TRBJ1-6 | NA | NA | TRBV10-3 | CAISENESNSPLHF | TGTGCCATCAGTGAGAACGAGTCTAATTCACCCCTCCACTTT
TRBJ1-1 | TRBD1 | NA | TRBV19 | CASTLTGGWTEAFF | TGTGCCAGTACTTTGACAGGGGGTTGGACTGAAGCTTTCTTT
TRBJ2-3 | TRBD2 | NA | TRBV6-5 | CASSYSLAGGRGWYF | TGTGCCAGCAGTTACTCCCTAGCGGGGGGCCGAGGATGGTATTTT
TRBJ1-6 | TRBD1 | NA | TRBV19 | CASSILGTGDSPLHF | TGTGCCAGTAGTATTCTCGGGACAGGAGATTCACCCCTCCACTTT
TRBJ1-2 | NA | NA | TRBV18 | CASSPPVEGWDWRGYTF | TGTGCCAGCTCACCCCCGGTGGAGGGATGGGATTGGCGGGGCTACACCTTC
TRBJ1-1 | TRBD1 | NA | TRBV5-6 | CASSLGDRLNTEAFF | TGTGCCAGCAGCTTGGGGGACAGGCTGAACACTGAAGCTTTCTTT
TRBJ2-3 | NA | once | TRBV5-4 | CASSLDAASTDTQYF | TGTGCCAGCAGCTTGGACGCGGCTAGCACAGATACGCAGTATTTT
TRBJ1-2 | TRBD1 | NA | TRBV9 | CASSAQGAGFVQSNYGYTF | TGTGCCAGCAGCGCCCAGGGGGCGGGATTCGTCCAGTCTAACTATGGCTACACCTTC
TRBJ1-4 | TRBD1 | NA | TRBV6-6 | CASSYPDRGGHEKLFF | TGTGCCAGCAGTTACCCGGACAGGGGCGGGCATGAAAAACTGTTTTTT
TRBJ2-7 | TRBD1 | NA | TRBV7-8 | CASSLAPGQLEYF | TGTGCCAGCAGCTTAGCGCCGGGACAGCTCGAGTACTTC
TRBJ2-3 | NA | NA | TRBV19 | CASSAGVSTDTQYF | TGTGCCAGTTCCGCAGGGGTATCAACAGATACGCAGTATTTT
TRBJ2-7 | TRBD1 | NA | TRBV5-1 | CASSGTDRAVYEQYF | TGCGCCAGCAGCGGAACCGACAGGGCTGTCTACGAGCAGTACTTC
TRBJ1-2 | NA | NA | TRBV9 | CASSVDTNYGYTF | TGTGCCAGCAGCGTAGACACAAACTATGGCTACACCTTC
TRBJ2-1 | NA | NA | TRBV6-1 | CASSEAWGAYNEQFF | TGTGCCAGCAGTGAAGCGTGGGGCGCATACAATGAGCAGTTCTTC
TRBJ1-2 | TRBD1 | NA | TRBV27 | CASSPSTGGVYGYTF | TGTGCCAGCAGTCCTTCCACAGGGGGCGTCTATGGCTACACCTTC
TRBJ1-2 | NA | NA | TRBV29-1 | CSVLQSQGYTF | TGCAGCGTTTTACAGTCTCAAGGCTACACCTTC
TRBJ2-2 | TRBD2 | NA | TRBV7-9 | CASSLAGANTGELFF | TGTGCCAGCAGCCTAGCGGGGGCCAACACCGGGGAGCTGTTTTTT
TRBJ2-4 | TRBD1 | NA | TRBV5-6 | CASSEDRVDIQYF | TGTGCCAGCAGCGAGGACAGGGTGGACATTCAGTACTTC
TRBJ2-3 | TRBD1 | NA | TRBV27 | CASSLGLGQGTDTQYF | TGTGCCAGCAGTTTAGGGTTGGGACAGGGCACAGATACGCAGTATTTT
TRBJ1-2 | TRBD1 | NA | TRBV11-2 | CASSPTAQGDGYTF | TGTGCCAGCAGCCCCACGGCGCAGGGGGATGGCTACACCTTC
TRBJ2-1 | NA | NA | TRBV15 | CATSRDRGAWFF | TGTGCCACCAGCAGAGATCGCGGTGCCTGGTTCTTC